Listed here are 21 T cell receptor beta chains from one sample, sequenced in a study of cytomegalovirus exposure and HLA in healthy donors. A multiplex PCR was run with 60 Vbeta primers and 13 Jbeta primers. Sequenced by immunoSEQ multiplex PCR; TCRdb stores in-frame clones only, minus some. This table has some 130,000 clones, over 60% appearing once. The sequenced sample was PBMCs. All receptors derive from a woman aged 60 to 75 in good health and CMV-seronegative.

The chain combines TRBV7-9 with TRBJ1-5, with D possibly TRBD1 on 5 matching bases. V dropped 4 bases and J dropped 6 bases, with 16 bases sitting between them. The CDR3 covers 15 residues. Per the germline V gene, CDR1 is SEHNR and CDR2 is FQNEAQ (reference sequence). The CDR3 sequence: CASSSDTAVGQPQHF. The CDR3 DNA sequence: TGTGCCAGCAGCTCGGACACTGCTGTCGGTCAGCCCCAGCATTTT.

This clone came up a few times. The chain uses TRBV4-1 and TRBJ1-2, with 8 bases fitting TRBD1. The germline V gene has CDR1 MGHRA and CDR2 YSYEKL. With V trimmed by 4 bases and J by 2 bases, 6 bases remained unmatched. This CDR3 has 15 amino acids. CDR3 protein: CASSPGQGGNYGYTF. Here the CDR3 DNA reads TGCGCCAGCAGCCCCGGACAGGGAGGGAACTATGGCTACACCTTC.

The chain is built from TRBV29-1 and TRBJ2-2, with TRBD1 as a possible D gene (6 bases). Looked up from germline, CDR1 is SQVTM and CDR2 is ANQGSEA. Trimming left V 5 bases short and J 1 base short, with 11 bases between. The CDR3 length is 14 residues. CDR3 DNA sequence: TGCAGCGTTCTCCGGGGACAGAACACCGGGGAGCTGTTTTTT. It translates to CSVLRGQNTGELFF.

The J gene is TRBJ2-7, the V gene TRBV7-6, with D uncertain. The ends were cut back, 1 base at V and 4 bases at J, with 8 bases in the middle. Per germline, CDR1 SGHVS and CDR2 FNYEAQ. The CDR3 loop spans 13 amino acids. The CDR3 DNA reads as TGTGCCAGCAGCTTAGATGACTCTTACGAGCAGTACTTC. The encoded protein is CASSLDDSYEQYF. The full variable domain, completed using reference TRBV7-6 and TRBJ2-7, is GAGVSQSPRYKVTKRGQDVALRCDPISGHVSLYWYRQALGQGPEFLTYFNYEAQQDKSGLPNDRFSAERPEGSISTLTIQRTEQRDSAMYRCASSLDDSYEQYFGPGTRLTVT.

This chain uses TRBV5-4 with TRBJ2-7; a weak D match, TRBD1 (6 bases). The CDR3 contains 16 residues. Trimming shortened V by 4 bases and J by 0 bases, and 17 bases separated the two germline ends. The germline gives CDR1 SGHNT, CDR2 YYREEE (reference sequence). CDR3 sequence (DNA): TGTGCCAGCAGCCATACGAACAGGGTAGTCTCCTACGAGCAGTACTTC. It codes for CASSHTNRVVSYEQYF.

This clone came up once. The rearrangement uses TRBV7-8 and TRBJ2-5; 11 bases line up with TRBD2. Germline V gives CDR1 SGHVS, CDR2 FQNEAQ. The CDR3 extends over 14 amino acids. Trimming at V came to 3 bases and at J to 4 bases, leaving 1 base not matched to a gene. CDR3: CASSFSGGAETQYF. CDR3 nucleotides: TGTGCCAGCAGCTTTAGCGGGGGGGCAGAGACCCAGTACTTC.

The V call is TRBV9, the J call TRBJ2-3; 7 bases agree with TRBD1. The CDR3 consists of 15 residues. The V gene's germline CDR1 is SGDLS and CDR2 YYNGEE. After removal of 3 bases from V and 2 bases from J, the junction contained 6 bases not matched to a gene. CDR3: CASSETGAYTDTQYF. In nucleotides, the CDR3 is TGTGCCAGCAGCGAAACAGGGGCTTACACAGATACGCAGTATTTT.

This sequence joins TRBV5-8 and TRBJ2-7, with D possibly matching TRBD1 (5 bases). With 2 bases removed from V and 3 bases from J, the gap between germline ends came to 15 bases. Germline values: CDR1 SGHTS, CDR2 YDEGEE. The CDR3 covers 15 residues. This CDR3 is CASSLEGVKNYEQYF. The CDR3 nucleotides read TGTGCCAGCAGCTTAGAAGGGGTGAAAAACTACGAGCAGTACTTC.

The CDR3 DNA is TGTGCCAGTCTCCGCCTACAGGGATGGAACACTGAAGCTTTCTTT. It translates to CASLRLQGWNTEAFF. The genes are TRBV19 and TRBJ1-1; D perhaps matches TRBD1 (6 bases). Germline assignment: CDR1 LNHDA and CDR2 SQIVND (reference sequence). The CDR3 is made up of 15 amino acids. Trimming stripped 8 bases from V and 1 base from J, with 17 bases between.

About this clone itself: Other DNA sequences in the same sample also yield this CDR3. V gene TRBV30 combines with J gene TRBJ1-5; maybe TRBD1 (5 bases). Germline lookup yields CDR1 GTSNPN and CDR2 SVGIG (reference sequence). The V and J ends lost 0 bases and 3 bases respectively, with 6 bases between them. The CDR3 contains 13 residues. The CDR3 nucleotides are TGTGCCTGGAGTGTAGGGGTCAATCAGCCCCAGCATTTT. This translates into CAWSVGVNQPQHF.

The rearrangement links TRBV30 to TRBJ2-6; possible D gene TRBD1, 5 bases. CDR3 size: 13 residues. Trimming stripped 8 bases from V and 1 base from J, with 9 bases between. Per germline, CDR1 GTSNPN and CDR2 SVGIG (reference sequence). CDR3 nucleotides: TGTGCCGCGAACAGGTCTGGGGCCAACGTCCTGACTTTC. This sequence encodes CAANRSGANVLTF.

The gene calls are TRBV5-1 and TRBJ1-6, with 8 nucleotides matching TRBD1. CDR3 size: 15 residues. Germline V CDR1 and CDR2: SGHRS, YFSETQ. Losses at the gene ends were 0 bases for V and 7 bases for J; bases not matched to a gene: 3. In DNA, the CDR3 is TGCGCCAGCAGCTTGGATGGACAGGGCAATTCACCCCTCCACTTT. The encoded protein is CASSLDGQGNSPLHF.

The rearrangement joins TRBV27 to TRBJ2-7; TRBD2 agrees at 11 bases. V lost 5 bases to trimming and J lost 1 base; unmatched junction nucleotides: 28. The CDR3 runs to 23 residues. Looked up from germline, CDR1 is MNHEY and CDR2 is SMNVEV (reference sequence). The CDR3 region is CASSTLLPPIPLAGGPPSYEQYF. Here the CDR3 DNA reads TGTGCCAGCAGTACCCTTCTCCCCCCGATACCCTTAGCGGGAGGGCCCCCTTCCTACGAGCAGTACTTC.

This chain joins TRBV28 and TRBJ1-4; 8 bases map to TRBD1. The V gene's germline CDR1 is MDHEN and CDR2 SYDVKM. Germline trimming cut 5 bases from V and 3 bases from J; bases unmatched to any gene: 5. The CDR3 totals 15 residues. This CDR3 is CASSGQGFSNEKLFF. The CDR3 DNA reads as TGTGCCAGCAGTGGACAGGGCTTCTCTAATGAAAAACTGTTTTTT.

The chain has TRBV9 and TRBJ2-1, with 14 bases fitting TRBD2. Germline assignment: CDR1 SGDLS and CDR2 YYNGEE. The ends lost 3 bases at V and 0 bases at J; junction bases unmatched: 2. The length of the CDR3 is 17 residues. The CDR3, as DNA: TGTGCCAGCAGCGACGGGACTAGCGGGAGCTCCTACAATGAGCAGTTCTTC. Amino acids: CASSDGTSGSSYNEQFF.

The chain uses TRBV5-1 and TRBJ2-7; 9 bases fit TRBD1. The V gene end was trimmed by 5 bases and the J gene end by 1 base; junction bases not matched to a gene: 7. CDR3 length equals 15 residues. CDR1 and CDR2 (germline): SGHRS, YFSETQ. Here the CDR3 DNA reads TGCGCCAGCAGTTCGGGACAGGGTCATTCCTACGAGCAGTACTTC. It translates to CASSSGQGHSYEQYF.

CDR3 sequence: CASSYRQASGYTF. As DNA, the CDR3 is TGTGCCAGCAGTTACAGACAGGCAAGTGGCTACACCTTC. The chain recombines TRBV6-5 with TRBJ1-2; tentatively, D is TRBD1 (6 bases). The length of the CDR3 is 13 residues. V was clipped by 2 bases and J by 7 bases, with 11 bases between them. Germline lookup yields CDR1 MNHEY and CDR2 SVGAGI.

The CDR3, as DNA: TGTGCCAGCAGTGTCGGACTAGCGGGCAATGAGCAGTTCTTC. As protein: CASSVGLAGNEQFF. The rearrangement uses TRBV6-1 and TRBJ2-1, with 11 bases fitting TRBD2. CDR1 is MNHNS and CDR2 is SASEGT in the germline V gene. The J segment lost 6 bases and the V segment lost 4 bases, leaving 2 bases of the junction unmatched. CDR3 length: 14 residues.

This clone was observed a single time. The chain joins TRBV29-1 to TRBJ1-5; possible D gene TRBD1, 5 bases. Trimming cost V 6 bases and J 4 bases, with 16 bases left between them. This CDR3 is 14 amino acids long. CDR1 and CDR2 from the germline V gene are SQVTM and ANQGSEA. The CDR3 sequence: CSVKGGEQNQPQHF. The CDR3 bases are TGCAGCGTAAAAGGAGGGGAACAGAATCAGCCCCAGCATTTT.

This rearrangement joins TRBV9 to TRBJ2-3; the match to TRBD2 covers 7 bases. This CDR3 contains 14 residues. V was clipped by 3 bases and J by 4 bases; unmatched bases: 5. Germline V gene data show CDR1 as SGDLS and CDR2 as YYNGEE. The CDR3 loop is CASSAGGRPDTQYF. As DNA, the CDR3 is TGTGCCAGCAGCGCGGGGGGACGCCCAGATACGCAGTATTTT.

V gene TRBV18 combines with J gene TRBJ2-7; maybe TRBD1 (6 bases). V lost 3 bases, J lost 0 bases, and 24 bases lay in between. The length of the CDR3 is 19 residues. Germline V gene lookup returns CDR1 KGHSH and CDR2 LQKENI. The chain's CDR3 is CASSPIRDRSGLHSYEQYF. CDR3 in DNA: TGTGCCAGCTCACCGATAAGAGACAGGAGCGGTCTTCACTCCTACGAGCAGTACTTC.